A single sample is the source of the 14 T cell receptor beta chains below, sequenced in a study of monozygotic twins with cystic fibrosis. Some clones are missing from TCRdb's copy, which holds only in-frame ones; the method was immunoSEQ multiplex PCR. Of some 19,000 clones listed, around 97% are singletons. The sequencing input was blood. These receptors were collected from a young woman with cystic fibrosis.

The gene calls are TRBV18 and TRBJ2-5, with D perhaps being TRBD1 or TRBD2 (5 bases each). The length of the CDR3 is 14 residues. The V gene lost 4 bases and the J gene lost 7 bases, with 16 bases spanning the gap. Germline V lookup: CDR1 KGHSH, CDR2 LQKENI. The DNA for the CDR3 is TGTGCCAGCTCACGCGTGGACAAAGGGAGGACCCAGTACTTC. Its protein product is CASSRVDKGRTQYF.

The chain carries TRBV15 and TRBJ1-5; 7 nucleotides line up with TRBD1. Germline V gene sequence: CDR1 LNHNV, CDR2 YYDKDF (reference sequence). The CDR3 is made up of 13 amino acids. The trim removed 6 bases at V and 4 bases at J, leaving 3 bases unmatched. The chain's CDR3 is CATSWDRNQPQHF. In DNA form, the CDR3 reads TGTGCCACCAGTTGGGACAGAAATCAGCCCCAGCATTTT.

This sequence joins TRBV19 and TRBJ1-1; D uncertain. This CDR3 spans 12 amino acids. V lost 5 bases and J lost 6, with 10 bases in between. Germline CDR1 is LNHDA and CDR2 is SQIVND (reference sequence). CDR3 sequence (DNA): TGTGCCAGTAGTCCCCAAATACCTGAAGCTTTCTTT. It yields the protein CASSPQIPEAFF.

This clone was found once. The rearrangement links TRBV28 to TRBJ1-1, with unresolved D. The germline gives CDR1 MDHEN, CDR2 SYDVKM. The CDR3 length is 11 residues. Trimming took off 4 bases at V and 3 bases at J, with 3 bases between the two ends. The CDR3 region has the DNA TGTGCCAGCAGTTGGTACACTGAAGCTTTCTTT. The encoded protein is CASSWYTEAFF. Using reference TRBV28 and TRBJ1-1 for the parts outside the CDR3, the full variable domain is DVKVTQSSRYLVKRTGEKVFLECVQDMDHENMFWYRQDPGLGLRLIYFSYDVKMKEKGDIPEGYSVSREKKERFSLILESASTNQTSMYLCASSWYTEAFFGQGTRLTVV.

V usage is TRBV18 and J usage is TRBJ2-2, with D perhaps being TRBD1 or TRBD2 (5 bases each). CDR1 and CDR2 from the germline V gene are KGHSH and LQKENI. This CDR3 has 17 amino acids. V was cut by 3 bases and J by 2 bases, with 16 bases left in between. The CDR3 region is CASSPGVGTVNTGELFF. The CDR3 DNA is TGTGCCAGCTCACCGGGGGTAGGGACGGTCAACACCGGGGAGCTGTTTTTT.

The rearrangement links TRBV6-1 to TRBJ2-7; D ambiguous. CDR3 size: 12 residues. The germline CDR1 and CDR2 sequences are MNHNS and SASEGT. Trimming took off 8 bases at V and 2 bases at J, with 10 bases between the two ends. The CDR3 loop is CASGPAPYEQYF. The CDR3 nucleotides read TGTGCCAGCGGCCCGGCCCCCTACGAGCAGTACTTC.

The chain has TRBV19 and TRBJ1-5; D call uncertain. Trimming cost V 1 base and J 7 bases, with 11 bases left between them. Germline CDR1 LNHDA, CDR2 SQIVND (reference sequence). This CDR3 has 14 amino acids. The CDR3 is CASSIVWGGQPQHF. CDR3 sequence (DNA): TGTGCCAGTAGTATAGTGTGGGGTGGGCAGCCCCAGCATTTT. The full variable domain, with the rest looked up from reference TRBV19 and TRBJ1-5, is DGGITQSPKYLFRKEGQNVTLSCEQNLNHDAMYWYRQDPGQGLRLIYYSQIVNDFQKGDIAEGYSVSREKKESFPLTVTSAQKNPTAFYLCASSIVWGGQPQHFGDGTRLSIL.

The chain combines TRBV29-1 with TRBJ1-1; weak D call: TRBD1 (6 bases). Deletions cut 4 bases from V and 1 base from J, with 10 bases between. The V gene's germline CDR1 is SQVTM and CDR2 ANQGSEA. This CDR3 is built from 13 residues. The CDR3 DNA reads TGCAGCGTTGCGCGGGGGGCGAACACTGAAGCTTTCTTT. It codes for CSVARGANTEAFF.

This clone was detected only once. V usage is TRBV19 and J usage is TRBJ2-7; D is perhaps TRBD1 (6 bases). CDR3 length: 14 residues. The germline V gene encodes CDR1 LNHDA and CDR2 SQIVND (reference sequence). V was clipped by 6 bases and J by 5 bases, with 17 bases between them. The CDR3 here is CASSRQDPRDEQYF. CDR3 DNA: TGTGCCAGTAGCAGACAGGACCCACGAGACGAGCAGTACTTC.

The J gene is TRBJ1-2, the V gene TRBV6-5; D is undetermined. CDR3 length equals 14 residues. V lost 5 bases to trimming and J lost 2 bases, with 12 bases between them. Per the germline V gene, CDR1 is MNHEY and CDR2 is SVGAGI. The CDR3 reads CASSDQFPNYGYTF. CDR3 nucleotide sequence: TGTGCCAGCAGTGACCAGTTTCCCAACTATGGCTACACCTTC.

This chain connects TRBV6-4 to TRBJ2-3; 14 positions agree with TRBD2. J lost 6 bases, V lost 4 bases, and 3 bases had no gene match. The CDR3 is 15 residues long. Germline loops: CDR1 MRHNA, CDR2 SNTAGT. CDR3 sequence (DNA): TGTGCCAGCAGTGGGACTAGCGGGGGGCCGGATACGCAGTATTTT. It specifies CASSGTSGGPDTQYF.

V usage is TRBV27 and J usage is TRBJ2-1; no reliable D call. The CDR3 consists of 14 residues. Trimming took 0 bases from V and 7 from J, leaving 10 bases between them. Germline V gives CDR1 MNHEY, CDR2 SMNVEV (reference sequence). The CDR3 coding sequence is TGTGCCAGCAGTTTATCGCTCAGCAGGAATGAGCAGTTCTTC. Its protein is CASSLSLSRNEQFF.

This clone was counted a single time. V gene TRBV27 combines with J gene TRBJ1-1, with D hard to call. Germline loops: CDR1 MNHEY, CDR2 SMNVEV (reference sequence). With 5 bases removed from V and 11 bases from J, the gap between germline ends came to 15 bases. The CDR3 is 12 amino acids. The CDR3 loop reads CASSPAGGRAFF. As DNA, the CDR3 is TGTGCCAGCAGTCCCGCAGGCGGACGGGCTTTCTTT.

The chain joins TRBV7-9 to TRBJ2-5, with no clear D. CDR1 and CDR2 (germline): SEHNR, FQNEAQ (reference sequence). Trimming cost V 4 bases and J 1 base, with 7 bases left between them. There are 13 residues in the CDR3. CDR3 region: CASSSQIQETQYF. The CDR3 bases are TGTGCCAGCAGCTCACAGATCCAAGAGACCCAGTACTTC. The full variable domain, in which reference TRBV7-9 and TRBJ2-5 provide the parts outside the CDR3, is DTGVSQNPRHKITKRGQNVTFRCDPISEHNRLYWYRQTLGQGPEFLTYFQNEAQLEKSRLLSDRFSAERPKGSFSTLEIQRTEQGDSAMYLCASSSQIQETQYFGPGTRLLVL.